The 17 T cell receptor beta chains reported below all come from one sample, sequenced in a study of T cell clonotyping in hematopoietic cell transplantation. Here immunoSEQ multiplex PCR was the method, and the copy in TCRdb shows in-frame clones only, minus some. The sample holds around 3,300 clones, roughly nine tenths seen once. This specimen was PBMCs, taken at the time of graft-versus-host disease after allogeneic stem cell transplant. Receptors were obtained from a male patient over 55 who had an allogeneic stem cell transplant from a related donor, so the T cells may come from the graft donor. Some clones in this sample may be carry-over from other donors' samples.

This clone appeared a single time. V is TRBV7-2 and J is TRBJ2-1, with D perhaps TRBD2 (6 bases). CDR1 is SGHTA, CDR2 FQGNSA, per germline. The CDR3 is 14 residues long. V lost 5 bases and J 8 bases, leaving 16 bases between the germline ends. CDR3 sequence (DNA): TGTGCCAGCAGCCGCTTCGGAGGGTCAGATGAGCAGTTCTTC. It specifies CASSRFGGSDEQFF.

This clone was seen once. This chain uses TRBV7-6 with TRBJ1-4, with 8 nucleotides matching TRBD1. Germline CDR1 reads SGHVS; CDR2 reads FNYEAQ. The V segment lost 1 base and the J segment 3 bases; nucleotides outside the gene matches: 4. The CDR3 is 16 amino acids. The CDR3 region is CASSLGTGWANEKLFF. CDR3 DNA sequence: TGTGCCAGCAGCTTAGGGACAGGGTGGGCTAATGAAAAACTGTTTTTT.

The chain joins TRBV7-9 to TRBJ1-2, with D maybe TRBD1 (5 bases). Looked up from germline, CDR1 is SEHNR and CDR2 is FQNEAQ (reference sequence). The ends were cut back, 3 bases at V and 7 bases at J, with 9 bases in the middle. The CDR3 spans 12 residues. DNA of the CDR3: TGTGCCAGCAGCTTGTCGGGGGTTGGCTACACCTTC. It is translated as CASSLSGVGYTF.

This rearrangement joins TRBV5-4 to TRBJ2-5, with D perhaps matching TRBD2 (6 bases). The CDR3 sequence is 17 residues long. V lost 4 bases and J 1 base, leaving 20 bases between the germline ends. Looked up from germline, CDR1 is SGHNT and CDR2 is YYREEE (reference sequence). CDR3 amino acids: CASSPEGAAYLQETQYF. For the CDR3, the DNA is TGTGCCAGCAGCCCGGAGGGAGCGGCGTACCTCCAAGAGACCCAGTACTTC.

The chain is built from TRBV13 and TRBJ2-1; 7 bases line up with TRBD1. The V gene's germline CDR1 is PRHDT and CDR2 FYEKMQ (reference sequence). The CDR3 runs to 17 residues. V gave up 5 bases and J gave up 3 bases; unmatched junction bases: 13. The CDR3 bases are TGTGCCAGCAGCGCAAAGACAGGGACCCACGACTACAATGAGCAGTTCTTC. Its translation: CASSAKTGTHDYNEQFF.

This chain joins TRBV4-2 and TRBJ1-1, with 10 nucleotides matching TRBD1. The CDR3 extends over 18 amino acids. Trimming at V came to 1 base and at J to 5 bases, leaving 13 bases not matched to a gene. Germline V lookup: CDR1 LGHNA, CDR2 YNFKEQ. The CDR3, as DNA: TGTGCCAGCAGCCAAGGTAGGGGACAGGGGCCTTCCGGGACTGAAGCTTTCTTT. Amino acid sequence: CASSQGRGQGPSGTEAFF.

This chain joins TRBV9 and TRBJ1-5, with 11 bases matching TRBD1. The germline V gene has CDR1 SGDLS and CDR2 YYNGEE. V dropped 0 bases and J dropped 16; count of bases not matched to a gene: 12. The CDR3 sequence is 15 residues long. CDR3 bases: TGTGCCAGCAGCGTAGATGGGACAGGGGGACGAGGTGTCCATTTT. It specifies CASSVDGTGGRGVHF.

This sequence joins TRBV27 and TRBJ2-5; 9 bases are a match to TRBD2. CDR3 length: 13 residues. The germline V gene has CDR1 MNHEY and CDR2 SMNVEV (reference sequence). V gave up 8 bases and J gave up 5 bases; unmatched junction bases: 6. CDR3 protein: CASGGTSWETQYF. In DNA form, the CDR3 reads TGTGCCAGCGGGGGGACTAGCTGGGAGACCCAGTACTTC.

The chain couples TRBV4-2 to TRBJ2-5; D not certain. Judging by the DNA end, TRBJ2-7 fits better; the J call may be wrong. Germline V gene sequence: CDR1 LGHNA, CDR2 YNFKEQ. There are 12 residues in the CDR3. The CDR3 loop reads CASSQDTVEQYF. The CDR3 bases are TGTGCCAGCAGCCAAGATACGGTCGAGCAGTACTTC.

The chain couples TRBV9 to TRBJ1-2, with D perhaps matching TRBD1 (6 bases). V dropped 3 bases and J dropped 7 bases, with 16 bases sitting between them. Germline V CDR1 and CDR2: SGDLS, YYNGEE. This CDR3 comprises 14 residues. This chain's CDR3 is CASSAGSGETGYTF. The CDR3 DNA sequence: TGTGCCAGCAGCGCCGGTTCAGGGGAAACTGGCTACACCTTC.

CDR3: CASSRGQYEQYF. The CDR3 DNA is TGTGCCAGCAGTCGGGGACAGTACGAGCAGTACTTC. This chain links TRBV28 with TRBJ2-7, with 7 bases aligning to TRBD1. The CDR3 is 12 amino acids. Trimming at V came to 5 bases and at J to 4 bases, leaving 2 bases not matched to a gene. Per germline, CDR1 MDHEN and CDR2 SYDVKM.

The V gene is TRBV11-2, the J gene TRBJ2-5, with 8 nucleotides matching TRBD2. The V and J ends lost 1 base and 3 bases, in that order; junction bases with no gene match: 4. This CDR3 region has 15 residues. Germline lookup yields CDR1 SGHAT and CDR2 FQNNGV. The CDR3 sequence is CASSLGAGGKETQYF. CDR3 DNA: TGTGCCAGCAGCTTAGGGGCGGGGGGCAAAGAGACCCAGTACTTC.

The rearrangement uses TRBV28 and TRBJ1-1; the D is unclear. CDR3 length: 12 amino acids. V lost 5 bases to trimming and J lost 6 bases, with 10 bases between them. The germline CDR1 and CDR2 sequences are MDHEN and SYDVKM. CDR3 nucleotide sequence: TGTGCCAGCAGTAACTGGACCCCTGAAGCTTTCTTT. Translated: CASSNWTPEAFF.

The chain is built from TRBV15 and TRBJ2-3; the match to TRBD1 covers 7 bases. Germline V lookup: CDR1 LNHNV, CDR2 YYDKDF (reference sequence). The CDR3 has 16 amino acids. V shed 3 bases and J 5 bases; nucleotides not matched to a gene: 11. For the CDR3, the DNA is TGTGCCACCAGCAGCCCGAGTGGGACAGACGAAGATACGCAGTATTTT. As protein: CATSSPSGTDEDTQYF.

This clone was detected once. The chain joins TRBV7-3 to TRBJ2-1, with unresolved D. V lost 2 bases and J 5 bases, leaving 13 bases between the germline ends. Germline V gene lookup returns CDR1 SGHTA and CDR2 FQGTGA. The CDR3 has 15 amino acids. The CDR3 region is CASSLDVYTNNEQFF. The CDR3 bases are TGTGCCAGCAGCTTAGATGTTTACACCAACAATGAGCAGTTCTTC.

This clone is large in the sample. V and J are TRBV19 and TRBJ1-1; D is unclear. The V and J ends lost 2 bases and 1 base respectively, with 8 bases between them. This CDR3 has 14 amino acids. Germline CDR1 and CDR2: LNHDA and SQIVND (reference sequence). CDR3 sequence (DNA): TGTGCCAGTAGTATATGGCTTACGAACACTGAAGCTTTCTTT. Encoded protein: CASSIWLTNTEAFF.

The chain is built from TRBV19 and TRBJ2-7, with D tentatively TRBD2 (6 bases). CDR3 length: 13 residues. V gave up 6 bases and J gave up 3 bases, with 12 bases separating them. Germline V gene data show CDR1 as LNHDA and CDR2 as SQIVND (reference sequence). CDR3 amino acids: CASRDSGRYEQYF. CDR3 nucleotides: TGTGCCAGTAGAGACAGCGGGCGCTACGAGCAGTACTTC.